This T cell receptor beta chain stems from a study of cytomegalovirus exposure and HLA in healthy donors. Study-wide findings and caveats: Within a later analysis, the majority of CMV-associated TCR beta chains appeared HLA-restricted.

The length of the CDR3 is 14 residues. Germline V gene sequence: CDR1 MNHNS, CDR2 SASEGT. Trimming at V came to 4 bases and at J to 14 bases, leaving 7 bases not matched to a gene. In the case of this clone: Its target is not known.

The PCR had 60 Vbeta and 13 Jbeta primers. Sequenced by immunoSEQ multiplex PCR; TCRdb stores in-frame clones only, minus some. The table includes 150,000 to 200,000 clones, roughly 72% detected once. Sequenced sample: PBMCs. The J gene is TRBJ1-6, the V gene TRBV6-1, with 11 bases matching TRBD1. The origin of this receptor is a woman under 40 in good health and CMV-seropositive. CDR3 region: CASSVPGQGGALHF. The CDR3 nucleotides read TGTGCCAGCAGTGTGCCGGGACAGGGGGGGGCCCTCCACTTT.